These T cell receptor beta chains were read from a single sample in a study of blood T cell repertoires in COVID-19. Generated by immunoSEQ multiplex PCR, the TCRdb table keeps only in-frame clones and is missing some. This table has about 170,000 clones, approximately 87% appearing once. Source material: peripheral blood. These receptors originate from a man aged 18 to 30 with active or convalescent COVID-19. The CDR3 runs from the conserved cysteine through the conserved F or W. D genes are given only for firm matches. Only some rows state a clone size, as once, few, many or a class for expanded clones.

d_gene	v_gene	j_gene	abundance	CDR3aa	CDR3nt
.	TRBV12-2	TRBJ2-2	.	CTLPRRINTGELFF	TGTACCCTACCGCGGCGGATAAACACCGGGGAGCTGTTTTTT
TRBD2	TRBV5-1	TRBJ2-5	.	CASSTSGRVQETQYF	TGCGCCAGCAGCACTAGCGGGAGGGTCCAAGAGACCCAGTACTTC
TRBD1	TRBV19	TRBJ2-7	.	CASSARTGPAYEQYF	TGTGCCAGTAGTGCCAGGACAGGGCCCGCCTACGAGCAGTACTTC
.	TRBV5-4	TRBJ1-1	.	CASSRGNTEAFF	TGTGCCAGCAGCCGGGGTAACACTGAAGCTTTCTTT
.	TRBV11-3	TRBJ1-1	.	CASSWRGTEAFF	TGTGCCAGCAGCTGGAGGGGCACTGAAGCTTTCTTT
TRBD2	TRBV11-3	TRBJ2-1	.	CASSLDKRGGQNNEQFF	TGTGCCAGCAGCTTAGATAAGCGGGGCGGTCAAAACAATGAGCAGTTCTTC
.	TRBV7-7	TRBJ2-2	.	CASSFGVSAGELFF	TGTGCTAGCAGCTTTGGTGTGAGCGCCGGGGAGCTGTTTTTT
.	TRBV7-6	TRBJ2-1	.	CASSFPRGGGVPYNEQFF	TGTGCCAGCAGCTTCCCAAGGGGAGGAGGGGTCCCCTACAATGAGCAGTTCTTC
TRBD1	TRBV29-1	TRBJ1-2	.	CSVRDSPAGYTF	TGCAGCGTTCGGGACAGTCCCGCGGGCTACACCTTC
.	TRBV7-3	TRBJ1-1	.	CASSLGVGASEAFF	TGTGCCAGCAGCTTAGGTGTGGGGGCCAGTGAAGCTTTCTTT
TRBD1	TRBV9	TRBJ2-6	.	CASSGDRGRPGANVLTF	TGTGCCAGCAGCGGGGACAGGGGGCGGCCTGGGGCCAACGTCCTGACTTTC
TRBD2	TRBV3-1/TRBV3-2	TRBJ2-2	few	CASSITSANTGELFF	TGTGCCAGCAGCATAACTAGCGCGAACACCGGGGAGCTGTTTTTT
.	TRBV6-1	TRBJ2-6	.	CASSEMTSMGANVLTF	TGTGCCAGCAGTGAAATGACTTCAATGGGGGCCAACGTCCTGACTTTC
TRBD1	TRBV27	TRBJ1-1	.	CASSSLKDRKNTEAFF	TGTGCCAGCAGTTCCCTGAAGGACAGGAAGAACACTGAAGCTTTCTTT
TRBD1	TRBV6-6	TRBJ1-2	.	CASSYAGSGGSYGYTF	TGTGCCAGCAGTTATGCCGGGTCAGGGGGCAGCTATGGCTACACCTTC
.	TRBV5-4	TRBJ1-6	.	CASSFNTVPSPLHF	TGTGCCAGCAGCTTTAACACCGTCCCCTCACCCCTCCACTTT
TRBD2	TRBV6-5	TRBJ2-3	.	CASRRLAVSTDTQYF	TGTGCCAGCAGAAGACTAGCGGTTAGCACAGATACGCAGTATTTT
.	TRBV29-1	TRBJ1-3	.	CSVELPSLRSDSGNTIYF	TGCAGCGTTGAACTTCCTTCCCTTCGGTCCGATTCTGGAAACACCATATATTTT
TRBD1	TRBV5-4	TRBJ2-7	.	CASSLARTGESEQYF	TGTGCCAGCAGCTTGGCGAGGACAGGGGAGTCCGAGCAGTACTTC
TRBD1	TRBV5-6	TRBJ1-1	.	CASSSTDRARLGTEAFF	TGTGCCAGCAGTTCAACGGACAGGGCCAGATTGGGCACTGAAGCTTTCTTT
TRBD2	TRBV14	TRBJ2-7	.	CASSQPLSQAGGLYEQYF	TGTGCCAGCAGCCAACCCCTATCGCAAGCGGGAGGGTTGTACGAGCAGTACTTC
.	TRBV6-9	TRBJ1-3	.	CAGLGGERNTIYF	TGTGCCGGCTTGGGAGGGGAAAGAAACACCATATATTTT
TRBD1	TRBV6-4	TRBJ1-1	once	CASRQAGQGTEAFF	TGTGCCAGCAGGCAGGCTGGACAGGGGACTGAAGCTTTCTTT
TRBD1	TRBV6-1	TRBJ1-1	.	CASSGNRGPLPTEAFF	TGTGCCAGCAGTGGAAACAGGGGCCCCTTGCCCACTGAAGCTTTCTTT
.	TRBV6-6	TRBJ1-5	.	CASSYAEEQPQHF	TGTGCCAGCAGTTACGCGGAAGAACAGCCCCAGCATTTT
TRBD1	TRBV18	TRBJ2-7	once	CASSQSFGTGASYEQYF	TGTGCCAGCTCACAAAGTTTCGGGACAGGCGCTTCCTACGAGCAGTACTTC
TRBD1	TRBV29-1	TRBJ2-1	.	CSVARDRGYNEQFF	TGCAGCGTGGCGAGGGACAGGGGGTACAATGAGCAGTTCTTC
TRBD1	TRBV25-1	TRBJ1-2	.	CASRTGAGYTF	TGTGCCAGCCGGACAGGGGCGGGCTACACCTTC
TRBD2	TRBV7-3	TRBJ2-1	.	CASSLSPRTSGILDEQFF	TGTGCCAGCAGCTTATCGCCAAGGACTAGCGGGATTCTTGATGAGCAGTTCTTC
TRBD2	TRBV24-1	TRBJ2-3	.	CATSDTRGTYRTDTQYF	TGTGCCACCAGTGATACGCGGGGGACTTACCGCACAGATACGCAGTATTTT
.	TRBV3-1/TRBV3-2	TRBJ1-2	once	CASSPRAGGYGYTF	TGTGCCAGCAGCCCTCGTGCGGGCGGCTATGGCTACACCTTC
TRBD1	TRBV18	TRBJ1-2	once	CASSPLPDRALGGYTF	TGTGCCAGCTCACCACTCCCAGACAGGGCACTGGGCGGCTACACCTTC
.	TRBV6-5	TRBJ1-1	.	CASSPLTGNTEAFF	TGTGCCAGCAGTCCCCTCACAGGGAACACTGAAGCTTTCTTT
TRBD2	TRBV24-1	TRBJ2-1	once	CATSEGRVVGASGRFSYNEQFF	TGTGCCACCAGTGAAGGCCGCGTCGTAGGGGCTAGCGGGAGATTTTCCTACAATGAGCAGTTCTTC